This TCR beta chain was retrieved from a study of cytomegalovirus exposure and HLA in healthy donors. Worth noting for this clone: The antigen is not known.

There are 15 residues in the CDR3. From germline, CDR1 is SSHAT and CDR2 FNYEAQ (reference sequence). V was pared by 4 bases and J by 2 bases, with 5 bases of the junction left unmatched. A multiplex PCR was run with 60 Vbeta primers and 13 Jbeta primers. Sequencing used immunoSEQ multiplex PCR; TCRdb keeps in-frame clones, though not all of them. The sample contains approximately 100,000 clones, around 80% of which appear only once. Study results and caveats: Association with HLA alleles at 0.05 false discovery rate was found for around 15,000 TCR beta sequences in a later analysis. Most TCR beta V segments were productive about 87% or about 30% of the time in an earlier analysis. It was likely that a cluster of highly shared sequence variants was a sequencing artifact.

This chain joins TRBV7-7 and TRBJ2-1; 7 bases are a match to TRBD2. Sequencing input: PBMCs. This TCR came from a man aged 35-49 years in good health and CMV-seronegative. In nucleotides, the CDR3 is TGTGCCAGCAGCTCGGGACTATCGCCCTACAATGAGCAGTTCTTC. It specifies CASSSGLSPYNEQFF.